A single sample gave rise to the 10 T cell receptor beta chains below, sequenced in a study of blood T cell repertoires in COVID-19 (dated by TCRdb to about 2020). To prepare the library, the immunoSEQ multiplex PCR assay was applied. TCRdb's version of the immuneACCESS table is confined to in-frame rearrangements and falls short of the full clone set. An unresolved V gene accounts for under half of the shortfall where checked; the remainder is of unknown origin. The sample data list roughly 190,000 clones, and roughly 87% of these were observed just once. Around 7.8% of the sample is taken by the ten largest. The sample consisted of peripheral blood. These receptors all stem from a woman in her sixties with COVID-19, enrolled during active disease.

The CDR3 reads CASSLGGSKSAPLHF. DNA of the CDR3: TGTGCCAGCAGCTTAGGCGGGAGCAAATCGGCGCCCCTCCACTTT. The V and J genes are TRBV13 and TRBJ1-6, with D unresolved. Trimming left V 0 bases short and J 13 bases short, with 16 bases between. CDR1 and CDR2 (germline): PRHDT, FYEKMQ (reference sequence). The CDR3 has 15 amino acids.

This sequence joins TRBV19 and TRBJ1-1; the D is unclear. Between the trimmed V and J ends, which lost 6 bases and 0 bases, there was a span of 20 bases. The CDR3 extends over 17 amino acids. The germline V gene encodes CDR1 LNHDA and CDR2 SQIVND (reference sequence). The CDR3 region is CASRSPRRGGMNTEAFF. In DNA form, the CDR3 reads TGTGCCAGTAGGTCCCCACGGAGAGGTGGAATGAACACTGAAGCTTTCTTT.

This rearrangement joins TRBV5-5 to TRBJ2-2; D is ambiguous. Trimming shortened V by 4 bases and J by 5 bases, and 18 bases separated the two germline ends. The CDR3 spans 16 residues. The germline V gene has CDR1 SGHKS and CDR2 YYEKEE (reference sequence). The CDR3 is CASSPAASGWTGELFF. The CDR3 DNA is TGTGCCAGCAGCCCGGCGGCCTCTGGTTGGACCGGGGAGCTGTTTTTT.

This clone was found a few times. The rearrangement joins TRBV27 to TRBJ1-1; D remains ambiguous. Per germline, CDR1 MNHEY and CDR2 SMNVEV (reference sequence). Deletions cut 7 bases from V and 0 bases from J, with 12 bases between. This CDR3 spans 14 amino acids. CDR3 sequence: CASKVYLMNTEAFF. CDR3 in DNA: TGTGCCAGCAAAGTGTACTTAATGAACACTGAAGCTTTCTTT.

The V call is TRBV7-9, the J call TRBJ1-2; D possibly corresponds to TRBD1 (5 bases). The CDR3 runs to 15 residues. V was shortened by 5 bases and J by 8 bases, with 21 bases between the two germline ends. CDR1 and CDR2 from the germline V gene are SEHNR and FQNEAQ (reference sequence). For the CDR3, the DNA is TGTGCCAGCAGCGTAGACAGAGCCTTTCCGTTAGGCTACACCTTC. It yields the protein CASSVDRAFPLGYTF.

The chain links TRBV7-8 to TRBJ1-3; unclear D gene. The germline CDR1 and CDR2 sequences are SGHVS and FQNEAQ. This CDR3 has 16 residues. V was clipped by 8 bases and J by 0 bases, with 17 bases between them. The CDR3: CASGLLSGFSGNTIYF. The CDR3 nucleotides are TGTGCCAGCGGACTACTGAGCGGTTTCTCTGGAAACACCATATATTTT.

The rearrangement joins TRBV5-6 to TRBJ1-6, with TRBD1 matching over 8 bases. CDR3 size: 16 residues. Losses at the gene ends were 6 bases for V and 7 bases for J; bases not matched to a gene: 12. Looked up from germline, CDR1 is SGHDT and CDR2 is YYEEEE. The CDR3 here is CASTWTGRLENSPLHF. The CDR3 bases are TGTGCCAGCACCTGGACAGGGAGGTTGGAAAATTCACCCCTCCACTTT. The variable domain in full, with the rest retrieved from reference TRBV5-6 and TRBJ1-6, is DAGVTQSPTHLIKTRGQQVTLRCSPKSGHDTVSWYQQALGQGPQFIFQYYEEEERQRGNFPDRFSGHQFPNYSSELNVNALLLGDSALYLCASTWTGRLENSPLHFGNGTRLTVT.

This clone was counted only a few times. The chain combines TRBV24-1 with TRBJ2-3; 16 nucleotides line up with TRBD2. This CDR3 has 18 residues. With 3 bases clipped from V and 5 bases from J, the junction kept 7 bases outside the gene matches. CDR1 and CDR2 (germline): KGHDR, SFDVKD. CDR3 bases: TGTGCCACCAGTGATCTGGGGACTAGCGGGGGGGCAGTAGATACGCAGTATTTT. It translates to CATSDLGTSGGAVDTQYF.

The rearrangement joins TRBV28 to TRBJ2-1, with 13 bases matching TRBD2. Germline values: CDR1 MDHEN, CDR2 SYDVKM. The junction had 12 bases not matched to a gene; V was cut back by 8 bases and J by 8 bases. The CDR3 is 16 residues long. The CDR3 spells CASQLAGGLSGYEQFF. In DNA form, the CDR3 reads TGTGCCAGCCAACTAGCGGGGGGGCTTAGTGGTTATGAGCAGTTCTTC.

The rearrangement joins TRBV5-1 to TRBJ1-6; the match to TRBD1 covers 7 bases. The germline gives CDR1 SGHRS, CDR2 YFSETQ. The CDR3 is 14 residues long. After removal of 1 base from V and 13 bases from J, the junction contained 8 bases not matched to a gene. CDR3 in DNA: TGCGCCAGCAGCTTGTGGCAGGGGGAGGATCCCCTCCACTTT. This encodes CASSLWQGEDPLHF.